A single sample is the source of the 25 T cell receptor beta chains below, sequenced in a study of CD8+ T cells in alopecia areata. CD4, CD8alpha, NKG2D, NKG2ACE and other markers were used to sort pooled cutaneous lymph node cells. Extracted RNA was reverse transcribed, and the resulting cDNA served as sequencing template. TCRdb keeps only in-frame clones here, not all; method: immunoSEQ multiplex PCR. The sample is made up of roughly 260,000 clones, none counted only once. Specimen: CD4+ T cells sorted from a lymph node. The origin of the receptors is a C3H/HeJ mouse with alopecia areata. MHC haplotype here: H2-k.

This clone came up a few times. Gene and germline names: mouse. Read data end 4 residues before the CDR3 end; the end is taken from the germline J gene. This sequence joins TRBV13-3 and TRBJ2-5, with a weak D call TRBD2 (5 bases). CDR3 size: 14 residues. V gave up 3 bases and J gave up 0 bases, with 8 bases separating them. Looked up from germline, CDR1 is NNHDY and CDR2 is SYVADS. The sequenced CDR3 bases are TGTGCCAGCAGTGTGGGGATTAACCAAGAC. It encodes CASSVGINQD. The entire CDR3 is CASSVGINQDTQYF.

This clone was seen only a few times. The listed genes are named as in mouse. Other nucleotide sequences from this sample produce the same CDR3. CDR3 residues: CTCSAGTSYEQYF. The covered CDR3 bases are TGCACCTGCAGTGCAGGGACATCTTAT. The chain carries TRBV1 and TRBJ2-7; the D gene is possibly TRBD1 (5 bases). The CDR3 goes on 4 residues after the read ends, and that part is filled in from the germline J gene. This CDR3 region has 13 residues. The V gene's germline CDR1 is NSQYPW and CDR2 LRSPGD (reference sequence).

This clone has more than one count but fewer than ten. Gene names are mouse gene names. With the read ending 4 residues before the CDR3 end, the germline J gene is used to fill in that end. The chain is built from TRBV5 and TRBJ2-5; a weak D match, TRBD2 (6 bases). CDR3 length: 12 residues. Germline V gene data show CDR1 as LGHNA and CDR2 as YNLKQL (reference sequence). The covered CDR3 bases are TGTGCCAGCAGCCCAACTGGGGAC. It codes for CASSPTGD. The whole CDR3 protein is CASSPTGDTQYF.

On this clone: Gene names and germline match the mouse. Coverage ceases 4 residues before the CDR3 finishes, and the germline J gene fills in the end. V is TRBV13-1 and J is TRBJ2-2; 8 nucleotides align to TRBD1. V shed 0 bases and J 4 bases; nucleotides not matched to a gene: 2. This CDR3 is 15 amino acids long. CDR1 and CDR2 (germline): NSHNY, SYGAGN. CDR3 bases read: TGTGCCAGCAGTGATGACGGGACAGGCACCGGG. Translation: CASSDDGTGTG. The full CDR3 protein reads CASSDDGTGTGQLYF.

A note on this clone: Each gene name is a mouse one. The CDR3 protein is CTCSAENRGGGAEQFF. CDR3 bases read: TGCACCTGCAGTGCAGAAAACAGGGGAGGGGGGGCT. The chain recombines TRBV1 with TRBJ2-1, with a weak D call TRBD1 (7 bases). Read coverage stops 4 residues before the CDR3 terminus; the germline J gene supplies the remainder. The CDR3 sequence is 16 residues long. Germline CDR1 reads NSQYPW; CDR2 reads LRSPGD (reference sequence). The full variable domain, completed using reference TRBV1 and TRBJ2-1, is VTLLEQNPRWRLVPRGQAVNLRCILKNSQYPWMSWYQQDLQKQLQWLFTLRSPGDKEVKSLPGADYLATRVTDTELRLQVANMSQGRTLYCTCSAENRGGGAEQFFGPGTRLTVL.

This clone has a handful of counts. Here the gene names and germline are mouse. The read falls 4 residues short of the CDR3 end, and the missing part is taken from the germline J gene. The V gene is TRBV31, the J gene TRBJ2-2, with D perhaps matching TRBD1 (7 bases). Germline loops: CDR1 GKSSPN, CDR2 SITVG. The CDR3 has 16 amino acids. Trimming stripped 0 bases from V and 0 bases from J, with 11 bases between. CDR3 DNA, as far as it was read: TGTGCCTGGAGTCTAGGAGGGGGCGCAAACACCGGG. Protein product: CAWSLGGGANTG. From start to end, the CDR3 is CAWSLGGGANTGQLYF.

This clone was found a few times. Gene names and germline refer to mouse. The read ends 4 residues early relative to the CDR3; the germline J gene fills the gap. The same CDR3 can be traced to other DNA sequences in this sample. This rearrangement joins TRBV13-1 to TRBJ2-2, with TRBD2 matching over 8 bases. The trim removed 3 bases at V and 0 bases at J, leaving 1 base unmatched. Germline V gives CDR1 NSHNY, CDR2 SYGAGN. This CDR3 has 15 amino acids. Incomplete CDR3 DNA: TGTGCCAGCAGTGGACTGGGGTCAAACACCGGG. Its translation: CASSGLGSNTG. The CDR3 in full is CASSGLGSNTGQLYF.

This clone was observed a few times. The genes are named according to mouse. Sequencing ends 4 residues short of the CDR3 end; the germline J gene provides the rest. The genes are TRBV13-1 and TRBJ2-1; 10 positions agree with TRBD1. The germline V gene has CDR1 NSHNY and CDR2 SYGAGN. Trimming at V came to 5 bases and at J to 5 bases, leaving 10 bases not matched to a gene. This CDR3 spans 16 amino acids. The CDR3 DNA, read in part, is TGTGCCAGCAGCTATGGGACAGGGGTTCGAGATGCT. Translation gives CASSYGTGVRDA. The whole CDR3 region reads CASSYGTGVRDAEQFF.

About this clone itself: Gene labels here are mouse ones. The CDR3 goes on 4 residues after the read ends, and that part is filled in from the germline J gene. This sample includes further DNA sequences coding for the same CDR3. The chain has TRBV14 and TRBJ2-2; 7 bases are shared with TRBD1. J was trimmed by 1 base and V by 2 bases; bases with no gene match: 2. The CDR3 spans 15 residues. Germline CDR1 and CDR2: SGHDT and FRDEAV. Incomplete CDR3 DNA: TGTGCCAGCAGTTTGGCAGGGGGAAACACCGGG. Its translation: CASSLAGGNTG. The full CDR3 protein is CASSLAGGNTGQLYF.

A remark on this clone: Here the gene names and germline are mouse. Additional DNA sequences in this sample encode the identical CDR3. The CDR3 sequence is CASSEGGAETLYF. The sequenced part of the CDR3 DNA is TGTGCCAGCAGTGAGGGGGGCGCAGAA. The rearrangement uses TRBV13-3 and TRBJ2-3, with a tentative D call TRBD2 (7 bases). Coverage ceases 4 residues before the CDR3 finishes, and the germline J gene fills in the end. Trimming removed 2 bases at V and 3 bases at J, with 7 bases between. The CDR3 is made up of 13 amino acids. CDR1 NNHDY and CDR2 SYVADS come from the germline V gene.

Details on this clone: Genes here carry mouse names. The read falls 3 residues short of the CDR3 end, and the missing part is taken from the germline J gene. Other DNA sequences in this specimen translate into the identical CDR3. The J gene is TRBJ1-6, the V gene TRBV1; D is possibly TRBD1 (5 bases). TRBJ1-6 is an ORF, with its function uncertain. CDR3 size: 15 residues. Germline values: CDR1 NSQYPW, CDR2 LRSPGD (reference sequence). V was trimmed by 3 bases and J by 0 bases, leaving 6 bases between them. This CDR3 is CTCSADTSYNSPLYF. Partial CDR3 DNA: TGCACCTGCAGTGCGGACACTTCCTATAATTCGCCC.

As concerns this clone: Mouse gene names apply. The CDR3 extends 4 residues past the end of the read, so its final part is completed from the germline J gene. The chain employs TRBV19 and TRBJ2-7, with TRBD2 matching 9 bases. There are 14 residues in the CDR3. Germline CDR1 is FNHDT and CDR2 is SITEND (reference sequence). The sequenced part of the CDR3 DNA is TGTGCCAGCAGTATTTGGGGGGGCTGGGAT. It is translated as CASSIWGGWD. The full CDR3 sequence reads CASSIWGGWDEQYF. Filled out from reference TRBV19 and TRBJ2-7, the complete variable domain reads GGIITQTPKFLIGQEGQKLTLKCQQNFNHDTMYWYRQDSGKGLRLIYYSITENDLQKGDLSEGYDASREKKSSFSLTVTSAQKNEMAVFLCASSIWGGWDEQYFGPGTRLTVL.

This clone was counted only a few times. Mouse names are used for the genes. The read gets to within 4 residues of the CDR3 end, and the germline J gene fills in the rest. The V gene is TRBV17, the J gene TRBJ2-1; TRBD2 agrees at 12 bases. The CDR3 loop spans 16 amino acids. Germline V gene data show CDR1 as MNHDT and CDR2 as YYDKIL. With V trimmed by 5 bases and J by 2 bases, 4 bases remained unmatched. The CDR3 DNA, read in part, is TGTGCTAGCAGTCGACTGGGGGGGCAGGACTATGCT. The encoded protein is CASSRLGGQDYA. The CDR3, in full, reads CASSRLGGQDYAEQFF.

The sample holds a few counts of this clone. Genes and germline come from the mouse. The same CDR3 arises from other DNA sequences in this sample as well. CDR3: CASSRDNSYEQYF. CDR3 bases read: TGTGCCAGCAGTCGGGACAACTCCTAT. V is TRBV19 and J is TRBJ2-7; possible D gene TRBD1, 6 bases. The CDR3 end falls 4 residues outside the read, so it is completed with the germline J gene. CDR1 and CDR2 from the germline V gene are FNHDT and SITEND (reference sequence). The CDR3 loop spans 13 amino acids. The ends were cut back, 4 bases at V and 0 bases at J, with 8 bases in the middle.

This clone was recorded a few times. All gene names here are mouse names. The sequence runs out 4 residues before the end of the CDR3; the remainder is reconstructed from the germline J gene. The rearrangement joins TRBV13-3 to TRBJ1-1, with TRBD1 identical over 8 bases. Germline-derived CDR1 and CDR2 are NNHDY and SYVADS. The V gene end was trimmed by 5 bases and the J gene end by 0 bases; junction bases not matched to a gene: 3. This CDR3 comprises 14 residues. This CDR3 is CASSLDRANTEVFF. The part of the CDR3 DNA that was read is TGTGCCAGCAGCCTGGACAGGGCAAACACA.

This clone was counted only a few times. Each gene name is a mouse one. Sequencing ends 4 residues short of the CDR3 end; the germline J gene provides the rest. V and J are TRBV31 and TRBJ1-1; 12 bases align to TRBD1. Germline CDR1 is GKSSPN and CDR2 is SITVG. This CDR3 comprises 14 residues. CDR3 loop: CAWSLRDRGPEVFF. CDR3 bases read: TGTGCCTGGAGTCTCCGGGACAGGGGGCCA.

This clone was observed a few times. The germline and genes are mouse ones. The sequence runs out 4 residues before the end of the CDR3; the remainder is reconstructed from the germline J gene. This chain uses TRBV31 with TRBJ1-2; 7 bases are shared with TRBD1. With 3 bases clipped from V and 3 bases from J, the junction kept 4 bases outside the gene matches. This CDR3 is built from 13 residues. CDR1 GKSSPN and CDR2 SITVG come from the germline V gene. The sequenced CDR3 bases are TGTGCCTGGAGGGAACAGGGGCACTCC. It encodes CAWREQGHS. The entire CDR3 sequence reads CAWREQGHSDYTF.

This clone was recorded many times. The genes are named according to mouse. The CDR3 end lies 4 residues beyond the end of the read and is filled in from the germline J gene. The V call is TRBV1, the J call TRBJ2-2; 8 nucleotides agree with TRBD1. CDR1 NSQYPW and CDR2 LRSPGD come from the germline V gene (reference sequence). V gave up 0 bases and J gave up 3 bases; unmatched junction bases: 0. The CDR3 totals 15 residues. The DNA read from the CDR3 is TGCACCTGCAGTGCAGAGACAGGGGACACCGGG. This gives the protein CTCSAETGDTG. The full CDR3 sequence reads CTCSAETGDTGQLYF.

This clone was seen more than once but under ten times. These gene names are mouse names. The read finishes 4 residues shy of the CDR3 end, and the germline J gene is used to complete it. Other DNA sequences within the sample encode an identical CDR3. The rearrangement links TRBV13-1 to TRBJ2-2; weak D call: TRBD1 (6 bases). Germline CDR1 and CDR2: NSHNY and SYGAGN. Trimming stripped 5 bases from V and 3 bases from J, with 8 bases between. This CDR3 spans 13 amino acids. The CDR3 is CASRQGYTGQLYF. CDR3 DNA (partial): TGTGCCAGCAGACAGGGTTACACCGGG.

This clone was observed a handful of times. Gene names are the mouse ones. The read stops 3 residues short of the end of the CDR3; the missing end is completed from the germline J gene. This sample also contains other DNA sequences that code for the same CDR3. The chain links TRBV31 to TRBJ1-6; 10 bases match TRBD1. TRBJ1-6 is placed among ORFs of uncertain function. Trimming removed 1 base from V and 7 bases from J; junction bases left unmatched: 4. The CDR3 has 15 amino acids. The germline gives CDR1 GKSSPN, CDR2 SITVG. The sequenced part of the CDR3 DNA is TGTGCCTGGAGTCGAGACAGGGGGCGGAATTCGCCC. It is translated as CAWSRDRGRNSP. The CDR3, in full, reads CAWSRDRGRNSPLYF.

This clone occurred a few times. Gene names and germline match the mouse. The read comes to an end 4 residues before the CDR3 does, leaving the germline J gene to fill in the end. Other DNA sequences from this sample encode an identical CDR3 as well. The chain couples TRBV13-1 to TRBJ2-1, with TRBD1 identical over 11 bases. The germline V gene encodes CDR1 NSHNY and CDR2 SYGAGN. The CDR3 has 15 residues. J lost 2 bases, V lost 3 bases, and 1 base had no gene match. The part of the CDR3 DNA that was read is TGTGCCAGCAGTGGGACAGGGGGCGACTATGCT. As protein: CASSGTGGDYA. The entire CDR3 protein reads CASSGTGGDYAEQFF.

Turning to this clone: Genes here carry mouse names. The DNA read from the CDR3 is TGTGCCAGCAGTGAGGGACAGGGTGGTGCAGAA. It is translated as CASSEGQGGAE. The whole CDR3 sequence is CASSEGQGGAETLYF. V gene TRBV13-1 combines with J gene TRBJ2-3; 9 bases match TRBD1. The missing CDR3 end, 4 residues past where the read stops, is filled in from the germline J gene. CDR1 is NSHNY, CDR2 SYGAGN, per germline. The CDR3 totals 15 residues. After removal of 2 bases from V and 1 base from J, the junction contained 2 bases not matched to a gene.

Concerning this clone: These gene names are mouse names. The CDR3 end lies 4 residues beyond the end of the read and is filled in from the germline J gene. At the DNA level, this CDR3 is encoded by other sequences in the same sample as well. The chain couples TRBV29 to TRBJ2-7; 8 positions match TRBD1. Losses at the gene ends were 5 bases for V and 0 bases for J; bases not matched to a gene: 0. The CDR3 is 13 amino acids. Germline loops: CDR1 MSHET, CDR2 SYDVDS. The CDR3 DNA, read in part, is TGTGCTAGCAGTACAGGGGGCTCCTAT. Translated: CASSTGGSY. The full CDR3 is CASSTGGSYEQYF.

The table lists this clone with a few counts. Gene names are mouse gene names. CDR3 DNA (partial): TGTGCCAGCAGCCCCGGGGGGCCCCGCCAAGAC. This translates into CASSPGGPRQD. The whole CDR3 is CASSPGGPRQDTQYF. V and J are TRBV13-1 and TRBJ2-5; weak D call: TRBD2 (7 bases). The read comes to an end 4 residues before the CDR3 does, leaving the germline J gene to fill in the end. V was shortened by 5 bases and J by 2 bases, with 15 bases between the two germline ends. Germline CDR1 and CDR2: NSHNY and SYGAGN. CDR3 length: 15 residues.

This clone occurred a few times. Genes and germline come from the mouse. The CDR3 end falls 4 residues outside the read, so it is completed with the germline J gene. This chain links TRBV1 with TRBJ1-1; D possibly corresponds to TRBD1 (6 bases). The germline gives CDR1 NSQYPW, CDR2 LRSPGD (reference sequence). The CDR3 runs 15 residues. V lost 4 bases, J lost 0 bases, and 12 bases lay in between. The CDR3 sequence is CTCSERGATNTEVFF. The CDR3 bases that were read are TGCACCTGCAGTGAGAGGGGGGCCACAAACACA. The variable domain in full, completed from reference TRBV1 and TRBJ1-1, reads VTLLEQNPRWRLVPRGQAVNLRCILKNSQYPWMSWYQQDLQKQLQWLFTLRSPGDKEVKSLPGADYLATRVTDTELRLQVANMSQGRTLYCTCSERGATNTEVFFGKGTRLTVV.